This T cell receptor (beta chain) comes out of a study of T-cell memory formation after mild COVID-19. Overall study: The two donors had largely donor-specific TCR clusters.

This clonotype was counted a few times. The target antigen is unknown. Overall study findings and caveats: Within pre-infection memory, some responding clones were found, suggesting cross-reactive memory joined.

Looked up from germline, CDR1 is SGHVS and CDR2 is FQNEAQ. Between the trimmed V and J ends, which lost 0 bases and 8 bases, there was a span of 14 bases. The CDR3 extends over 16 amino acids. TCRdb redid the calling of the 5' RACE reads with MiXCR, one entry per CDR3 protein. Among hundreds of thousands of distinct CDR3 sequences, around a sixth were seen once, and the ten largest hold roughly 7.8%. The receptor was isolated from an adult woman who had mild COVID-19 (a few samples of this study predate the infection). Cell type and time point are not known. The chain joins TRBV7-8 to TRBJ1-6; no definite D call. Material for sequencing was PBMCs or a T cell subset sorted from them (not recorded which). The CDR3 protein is CASSLAFSGSYSPLHF. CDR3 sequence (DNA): TGTGCCAGCAGCTTAGCATTCTCGGGGTCTTATTCACCCCTCCACTTT. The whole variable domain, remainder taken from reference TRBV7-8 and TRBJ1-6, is GAGVSQSPRYKVAKRGQDVALRCDPISGHVSLFWYQQALGQGPEFLTYFQNEAQLDKSGLPSDRFFAERPEGSVSTLKIQRTQQEDSAVYLCASSLAFSGSYSPLHFGNGTRLTVT.